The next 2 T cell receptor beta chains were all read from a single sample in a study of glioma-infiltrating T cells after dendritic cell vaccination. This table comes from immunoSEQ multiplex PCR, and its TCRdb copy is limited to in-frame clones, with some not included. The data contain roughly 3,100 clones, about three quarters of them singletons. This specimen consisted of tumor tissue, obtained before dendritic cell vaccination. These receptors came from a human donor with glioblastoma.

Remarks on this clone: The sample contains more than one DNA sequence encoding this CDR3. The CDR3 here is CASSGAEFSPLHF. The CDR3 region has the DNA TGTGCCAGCAGCGGAGCAGAATTTTCCCCCCTCCACTTT. The chain employs TRBV11-3 and TRBJ1-6; D gene unclear. Germline V gene data show CDR1 as SGHNT and CDR2 as YENEEA. Trimming took off 5 bases at V and 13 bases at J, with 15 bases between the two ends. The CDR3 is 13 amino acids.

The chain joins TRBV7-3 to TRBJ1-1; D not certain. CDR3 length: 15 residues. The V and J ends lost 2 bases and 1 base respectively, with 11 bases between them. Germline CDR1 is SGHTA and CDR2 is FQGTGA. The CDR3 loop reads CASSLHGGGNTEAFF. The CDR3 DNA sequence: TGTGCCAGCAGCTTACATGGTGGAGGGAACACTGAAGCTTTCTTT.